The 26 T cell receptor beta chains below were found in one sample sequenced in a study of a mutant IDH1 vaccine in newly diagnosed glioma. Stated time point: baseline, week 1 (first vaccination visit). Specified treatment: pre-vaccination baseline after standard-of-care therapy. TCRdb's table, derived via immunoSEQ multiplex PCR, lists solely in-frame clones and lacks some. The sample comprises tens of thousands of clones, around four fifths of which are singletons, and around 4.5% rests with the top ten. The source was peripheral blood mononuclear cells (PBMCs), collected from a glioma patient treated with radiotherapy, temozolomide or both. The receptors were sampled from a woman aged 18-35 years with glioma. Some clones in this sample may be carry-over from other donors' samples.

This chain connects TRBV6-1 to TRBJ2-5, with 8 bases lining up with TRBD2. The CDR3 consists of 15 residues. With 4 bases clipped from V and 4 bases from J, the junction kept 8 bases outside the gene matches. In germline, CDR1 is MNHNS, CDR2 SASEGT. CDR3 in DNA: TGTGCCAGCAGTGGTCAAGCGGGAGTCACAGAGACCCAGTACTTC. Its protein is CASSGQAGVTETQYF.

V and J are TRBV9 and TRBJ1-1; TRBD1 matches 8 bases. The CDR3 spans 18 residues. Germline V gene data show CDR1 as SGDLS and CDR2 as YYNGEE. The ends lost 4 bases at V and 2 bases at J; junction bases unmatched: 16. CDR3 coding DNA: TGTGCCAGCAGCACCCGACAGGGGATACTAGGATTTAACACTGAAGCTTTCTTT. This gives the protein CASSTRQGILGFNTEAFF.

The CDR3 is CASSVGIGLAAHEQYF. The CDR3 nucleotides are TGTGCCAGCAGCGTAGGCATTGGACTAGCGGCACACGAGCAGTACTTC. The V call is TRBV9, the J call TRBJ2-7; TRBD2 matches 10 bases. J lost 5 bases, V lost 0 bases, and 8 bases had no gene match. The CDR3 extends over 16 amino acids. Germline V CDR1 and CDR2: SGDLS, YYNGEE.

The chain joins TRBV10-2 to TRBJ2-7, with TRBD2 matching over 11 bases. This CDR3 has 16 residues. Germline lookup yields CDR1 WSHSY and CDR2 SAAADI. The ends lost 5 bases at V and 5 bases at J; junction bases unmatched: 11. The CDR3 protein is CASSNLAGGPNHEQYF. In nucleotides, the CDR3 is TGCGCCAGCAGTAACTTAGCGGGAGGGCCGAACCACGAGCAGTACTTC.

The gene calls are TRBV15 and TRBJ1-4; 7 bases fit TRBD1. V was pared by 5 bases and J by 5 bases, with 14 bases of the junction left unmatched. Germline loops: CDR1 LNHNV, CDR2 YYDKDF (reference sequence). The CDR3 sequence is 17 residues long. CDR3 bases: TGTGCCACCAGCCATTTAGCAGGGGGGAGGGGCAATGAAAAACTGTTTTTT. Translating it yields CATSHLAGGRGNEKLFF.

The V and J genes are TRBV5-1 and TRBJ2-3; D gene uncertain. This CDR3 region has 12 residues. V lost 4 bases, J lost 4 bases, and 7 bases lay in between. Germline V gives CDR1 SGHRS, CDR2 YFSETQ. The CDR3: CASSPSADTQYF. CDR3 DNA sequence: TGCGCCAGCAGCCCCTCAGCAGATACGCAGTATTTT.

The V and J genes are TRBV14 and TRBJ1-5, with D tentatively TRBD1 (6 bases). This CDR3 has 14 residues. The germline V gene encodes CDR1 SGHDN and CDR2 FVKESK. Trimming left V 4 bases short and J 2 bases short, with 9 bases between. CDR3 coding DNA: TGTGCCAGCAGCCTACAGGGACGCAATCAGCCCCAGCATTTT. It translates to CASSLQGRNQPQHF. Based on the CDR3 plus reference TRBV14 and TRBJ1-5, the full variable domain is EAGVTQFPSHSVIEKGQTVTLRCDPISGHDNLYWYRRVMGKEIKFLLHFVKESKQDESGMPNNRFLAERTGGTYSTLKVQPAELEDSGVYFCASSLQGRNQPQHFGDGTRLSIL.

The chain has TRBV9 and TRBJ1-6; unclear D gene. The CDR3 covers 14 residues. Trimming removed 2 bases from V and 10 bases from J, with 13 bases in between. Germline V CDR1 and CDR2: SGDLS, YYNGEE. The CDR3 DNA is TGTGCCAGCAGCGTCACTGCTACCGGGTCACCCCTCCACTTT. This encodes CASSVTATGSPLHF.

This chain uses TRBV29-1 with TRBJ1-2, with TRBD1 as a possible D gene (5 bases). The CDR3 has 12 residues. Germline values: CDR1 SQVTM, CDR2 ANQGSEA. V lost 4 bases and J lost 8, with 14 bases in between. CDR3 sequence (DNA): TGCAGCGTTGTTGGCAGGGAACAGGGCTACACCTTC. It yields the protein CSVVGREQGYTF.

The rearrangement joins TRBV18 to TRBJ1-1, with 7 bases aligning to TRBD1. CDR1 is KGHSH, CDR2 LQKENI, per germline. The CDR3 extends over 16 amino acids. The V gene end was trimmed by 5 bases and the J gene end by 1 base; junction bases not matched to a gene: 10. The CDR3 here is CASSSSPGTANTEAFF. The CDR3 region has the DNA TGTGCCAGCTCATCCTCTCCAGGGACAGCGAACACTGAAGCTTTCTTT.

V gene TRBV6-5 combines with J gene TRBJ2-1; D is unclear. Germline CDR1 is MNHEY and CDR2 is SVGAGI. With 2 bases removed from V and 0 bases from J, the gap between germline ends came to 8 bases. The CDR3 has 15 amino acids. This CDR3 is CASSYGRDSYNEQFF. The CDR3 DNA follows: TGTGCCAGCAGTTACGGGCGAGACTCCTACAATGAGCAGTTCTTC.

The chain employs TRBV6-1 and TRBJ1-1; D possibly corresponds to TRBD1 (5 bases). The length of the CDR3 is 16 residues. V shed 3 bases and J shed 5 bases, with 19 bases lying between them. Germline-derived CDR1 and CDR2 are MNHNS and SASEGT. The CDR3, as DNA: TGTGCCAGCAGTGAGCCCGAGTCGGCAGGGTGGACTGAAGCTTTCTTT. Translating gives CASSEPESAGWTEAFF.

The chain is built from TRBV25-1 and TRBJ2-5, with 7 positions matching TRBD2. Looked up from germline, CDR1 is MGHDK and CDR2 is SYGVNS. The CDR3 loop spans 15 amino acids. With 5 bases clipped from V and 4 bases from J, the junction kept 10 bases outside the gene matches. CDR3 nucleotide sequence: TGTGCCAGCAGTCGAAGAGGCGGGAGTGGAGAGACCCAGTACTTC. Translation gives CASSRRGGSGETQYF.

The V call is TRBV10-2, the J call TRBJ2-4; D gene uncertain. The germline V gene encodes CDR1 WSHSY and CDR2 SAAADI. The V and J ends lost 2 bases and 0 bases respectively, with 5 bases between them. The length of the CDR3 is 14 residues. This CDR3 reads CASSELVAKNIQYF. CDR3 bases: TGCGCCAGCAGTGAGCTGGTAGCCAAAAACATTCAGTACTTC.

V is TRBV5-1 and J is TRBJ2-7; D is ambiguous. Trimming cost V 7 bases and J 5 bases, with 10 bases left between them. The CDR3 sequence is 11 residues long. Germline CDR1 reads SGHRS; CDR2 reads YFSETQ. The CDR3 region has the DNA TGCGCCAGCGGCCACCGGGACGAGCAGTACTTC. This sequence encodes CASGHRDEQYF.

The chain couples TRBV4-1 to TRBJ2-6, with TRBD2 as a possible D gene (5 bases). V lost 4 bases, J lost 0 bases, and 13 bases lay in between. CDR1 and CDR2 from the germline V gene are MGHRA and YSYEKL. The CDR3 length is 17 residues. The CDR3 region is CASSLQTEGSGANVLTF. CDR3 bases: TGCGCCAGCAGCCTCCAAACCGAGGGCTCTGGGGCCAACGTCCTGACTTTC.

This rearrangement joins TRBV6-5 to TRBJ1-2; D may be TRBD1 (6 bases). Germline V gene lookup returns CDR1 MNHEY and CDR2 SVGAGI. The CDR3 extends over 14 amino acids. The V end was cut by 6 bases, the J end by 3 bases, with 14 bases between. CDR3 sequence (DNA): TGTGCCAGCAGGGACGGGGGGGCGCACTATGGCTACACCTTC. It is translated as CASRDGGAHYGYTF.

The chain uses TRBV6-1 and TRBJ2-3, with TRBD1 matching 7 bases. The CDR3 consists of 14 residues. Germline loops: CDR1 MNHNS, CDR2 SASEGT. With V trimmed by 5 bases and J by 0 bases, 2 bases remained unmatched. CDR3 coding DNA: TGTGCCAGCAGTCGACAGGGAAGCACAGATACGCAGTATTTT. Amino acids: CASSRQGSTDTQYF.

This sequence joins TRBV5-1 and TRBJ1-1; D is ambiguous. V was cut by 4 bases and J by 1 base, with 14 bases left in between. The CDR3 is 15 amino acids. Germline-derived CDR1 and CDR2 are SGHRS and YFSETQ. The CDR3 bases are TGCGCCAGCAGCCCGAGGGCAGGAACGAACACTGAAGCTTTCTTT. It specifies CASSPRAGTNTEAFF.

The V gene is TRBV5-6, the J gene TRBJ1-2; D not resolved. There are 14 residues in the CDR3. V lost 5 bases and J 0 bases, leaving 11 bases between the germline ends. Per germline, CDR1 SGHDT and CDR2 YYEEEE. Written as DNA, the CDR3 is TGTGCCAGCAGATATAGCGGAGCTAACTATGGCTACACCTTC. This translates into CASRYSGANYGYTF.

The gene calls are TRBV5-1 and TRBJ1-4, with TRBD1 identical over 8 bases. The CDR3 sequence is 14 residues long. The V segment lost 2 bases and the J segment 5 bases; nucleotides outside the gene matches: 2. In germline, CDR1 is SGHRS, CDR2 YFSETQ. CDR3 protein: CASSFQGANEKLFF. The CDR3 coding sequence is TGCGCCAGCAGCTTTCAGGGGGCAAATGAAAAACTGTTTTTT.

The V and J genes are TRBV5-8 and TRBJ1-5, with D possibly matching TRBD1 (5 bases). The germline V gene encodes CDR1 SGHTS and CDR2 YDEGEE. This CDR3 is built from 16 residues. The V end was cut by 3 bases, the J end by 1 base, with 14 bases between. The CDR3 loop is CASSYDRITSNQPQHF. For the CDR3, the DNA is TGTGCCAGCAGCTACGACAGAATTACGAGCAATCAGCCCCAGCATTTT.

The chain is built from TRBV19 and TRBJ1-4; no firm D call. Germline loops: CDR1 LNHDA, CDR2 SQIVND (reference sequence). V shed 3 bases and J shed 8 bases, with 19 bases lying between them. CDR3 size: 16 residues. CDR3 in DNA: TGTGCCAGTAGTATGGTTGGGGAATCGTCGAGGGAAAAACTGTTTTTT. Its translation: CASSMVGESSREKLFF.

This clone was recorded once. The CDR3 DNA reads TGTGCCAGCAGCTTGGCCCCAGGGGAGAACACTGAAGCTTTCTTT. As protein: CASSLAPGENTEAFF. The chain links TRBV5-4 to TRBJ1-1, with TRBD1 as a possible D gene (6 bases). The CDR3 extends over 15 amino acids. V lost 0 bases, J lost 1 base, and 10 bases lay in between. Per the germline V gene, CDR1 is SGHNT and CDR2 is YYREEE (reference sequence). Full variable domain (remainder filled in from reference TRBV5-4 and TRBJ1-1): ETGVTQSPTHLIKTRGQQVTLRCSSQSGHNTVSWYQQALGQGPQFIFQYYREEENGRGNFPPRFSGLQFPNYSSELNVNALELDDSALYLCASSLAPGENTEAFFGQGTRLTVV.

This clone was detected a few times. The chain is built from TRBV30 and TRBJ1-1, with D hard to call. V dropped 0 bases and J dropped 4 bases, with 6 bases sitting between them. Germline V CDR1 and CDR2: GTSNPN, SVGIG (reference sequence). The CDR3 totals 12 residues. The CDR3 sequence is CAWSVTGTEAFF. CDR3 coding DNA: TGTGCCTGGAGTGTAACCGGCACTGAAGCTTTCTTT.

The chain recombines TRBV10-1 with TRBJ2-7; 11 nucleotides agree with TRBD2. Germline CDR1 is WNHNN and CDR2 is SYGVQD (reference sequence). This CDR3 contains 16 residues. Trimming removed 3 bases from V and 7 bases from J; junction bases left unmatched: 11. The CDR3: CASSDYWDGTSGEQYF. The CDR3 DNA sequence: TGCGCCAGCAGTGACTATTGGGACGGGACTAGCGGAGAGCAGTACTTC.